This T cell receptor beta chain was observed in a study of graft-versus-host responses after intestinal transplantation (dated by TCRdb to the early 2020s). Regarding the complete study: Multivisceral, liver-intestinal, or isolated intestinal transplants were received by the recipients. Every recipient was given anti-thymocyte globulin induction, then maintenance tacrolimus and steroids for about three years. Donor T cell macrochimerism was defined as a peak of at least 4% donor T cells among recipient peripheral blood mononuclear cells. Samples from a few later patients were sequenced in-house on an Illumina MiSeq with MiXCR processing rather than by the commercial service. Alloreactive clones were identified by sequencing pre-transplant mixed lymphocyte reaction products and comparing them with unstimulated pre-transplant donor and recipient T cells. After intestinal transplantation, graft-versus-host and host-versus-graft alloreactive T cell clones in the graft, circulation and bone marrow were tracked using bulk TCR-beta CDR3 sequencing. Of the 20 to 25 intestinal transplant recipients enrolled in the cohort, one of whom was a retransplant, 3 patients without pretransplant specimens were excluded.

The library was produced with the immunoSEQ multiplex PCR assay. For most patients, genomic DNA was isolated with the Qiagen DNeasy Blood and Tissue Kit and sent frozen to Adaptive Biotechnologies for TCR sequencing. For most patients, genomic DNA was subjected to high-throughput TCR-beta CDR3 sequencing by Adaptive Biotechnologies. The original pipeline was this. TCR sequencing data for roughly 20 patients were retrieved from Adaptive's ImmunoSEQ software; three other patients were processed with MiXCR and VDJtools. To correct CD4 versus CD8 sorting errors, any sequence found in both subsets at a frequency ratio below 5:1 was removed. CDR3 nucleotide sequences shared between donor and recipient were removed because the origin of such sequences could not be assigned. To count as alloreactive, a clone needed at least 2-fold expansion over unstimulated cells and a minimum CFSE-low frequency of 0.002% (template counts) or 0.001% (read counts). Clones were considered mappable if detected in sequenced pre-transplant spleen, lymph node, or MLR CFSE-low populations of the donor or recipient. The cumulative frequency of alloreactive clones was calculated as a percentage of all sequences, weighted by copy number. The source is immuneACCESS, and TCRdb retained only in-frame sequences with V and J called. Part of the clones is not carried over; for the studies checked, unresolved V genes explain less than half of this, and the remainder is unexplained. The DNA was the basis for D and trimming; V, J and clone size are from that table. The sample table lists around 97,000 clones, 90% to 95% of them with a count of one. The ten largest clones capture 1.2% of the sample.

CDR1 and CDR2 were assigned from the germline V gene as SGHRS and YFSETQ. The CDR3 starts with the cysteine, ends with the phenylalanine, and has 15 residues. Of all the DNA, just the CDR3 is kept, 45 bases in frame from base 1. Summary of the overall study and its limitations: In the allografts of patients with donor T cell macrochimerism, GvH to HvG T cell clonal ratios were high. The relatively low number and heterogeneity of intestinal transplant patients limited the conclusions. GvH clones turned up in recipient bone marrow, with some appearing earlier in ileal mucosa or blood, a pattern consistent with an intestinal mucosal origin. Early after transplant, peak levels of circulating GvH clones were associated with declines in HvG clones.

The time point label for this specimen denotes: cells obtained before transplantation from donor or recipient. CD3+CD4+ and CD3+CD8+ populations were FACS-sorted from unstimulated pre-transplant donor and recipient cells taken from spleen or lymph nodes. As concerns this clone: The antigen this receptor binds is unknown. No quality values exist for individual bases; no much larger clone is one base distant.

This clonotype originated in a human donor who received an intestinal transplant. The chain joins TRBV5-1 to TRBJ2-5, and TRBD1 may be the D gene, going by 5 matching bases. The DNA end is more similar to TRBJ2-7, so the J call may be wrong. Sequenced material: unstimulated CD8+ T cells sorted from spleen or lymph node cells, taken before intestinal transplant. The sequenced DNA is TGCGCCAGCAGCTTAAGATATGACAGTTCCTACGAGCAGTACTTC. The resulting protein is CASSLRYDSSYEQYF.